The following is a T cell receptor (beta chain) sequence with its context. No antigen is known for it. The germline CDR1 and CDR2 sequences are SGHRS and YFSETQ. This CDR3 has 14 amino acids. The V gene end was trimmed by 6 bases and the J gene end by 3 bases; junction bases not matched to a gene: 7. These data belong to a study of cytomegalovirus exposure and HLA in healthy donors. Overall study results and limits: Highest at DRB1 and lowest at HLA-C, TCR association rates differed among HLA loci in a later analysis. The study put 150 or so TCR beta chains on its list as cytomegalovirus-associated.

The PCR ran on 60 Vbeta and 13 Jbeta primers. Clones were read by immunoSEQ multiplex PCR, and TCRdb kept only the in-frame ones, dropping some. The sample lists roughly 170,000 clones; 75% to 85% were seen once. Sequencing was done on a sample of PBMCs. The sequence was obtained from a boy aged 10-17 years in good health and CMV-seronegative. The chain is built from TRBV5-1 and TRBJ2-3; 7 bases are a match to TRBD2. CDR3 bases: TGCGCCAGCACCCATCGGGAGGTGACAGATACGCAGTATTTT. Translated: CASTHREVTDTQYF.